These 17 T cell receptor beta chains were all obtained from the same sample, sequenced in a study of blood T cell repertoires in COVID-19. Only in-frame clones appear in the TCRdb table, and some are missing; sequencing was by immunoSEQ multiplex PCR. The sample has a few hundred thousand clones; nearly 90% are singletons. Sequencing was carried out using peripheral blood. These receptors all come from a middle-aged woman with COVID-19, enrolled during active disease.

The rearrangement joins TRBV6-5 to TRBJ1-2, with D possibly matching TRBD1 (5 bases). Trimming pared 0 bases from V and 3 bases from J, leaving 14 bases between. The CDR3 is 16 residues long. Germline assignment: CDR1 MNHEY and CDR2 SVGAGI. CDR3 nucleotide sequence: TGTGCCAGCAGTTACTCGGGGGGAGGGACGGACTATGGCTACACCTTC. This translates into CASSYSGGGTDYGYTF.

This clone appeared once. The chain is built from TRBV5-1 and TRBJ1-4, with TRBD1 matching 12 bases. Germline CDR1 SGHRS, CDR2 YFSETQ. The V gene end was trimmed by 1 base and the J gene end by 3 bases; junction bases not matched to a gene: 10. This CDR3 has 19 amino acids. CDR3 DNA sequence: TGCGCCAGCAGCTTGATGGGGACAGGGGGCGCATCGGCTAATGAAAAACTGTTTTTT. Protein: CASSLMGTGGASANEKLFF.

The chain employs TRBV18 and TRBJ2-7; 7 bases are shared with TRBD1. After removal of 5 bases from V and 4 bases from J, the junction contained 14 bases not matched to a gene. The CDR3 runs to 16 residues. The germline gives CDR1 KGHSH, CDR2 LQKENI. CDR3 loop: CASSERVGTAPYEQYF. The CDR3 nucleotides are TGTGCCAGCTCAGAACGAGTCGGGACAGCCCCGTACGAGCAGTACTTC.

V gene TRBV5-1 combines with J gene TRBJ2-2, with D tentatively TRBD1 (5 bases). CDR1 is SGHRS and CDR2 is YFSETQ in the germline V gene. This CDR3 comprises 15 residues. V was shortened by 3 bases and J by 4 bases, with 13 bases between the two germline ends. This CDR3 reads CASSSRQGSTGELFF. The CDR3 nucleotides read TGCGCCAGCAGCTCTCGTCAGGGTAGCACCGGGGAGCTGTTTTTT.

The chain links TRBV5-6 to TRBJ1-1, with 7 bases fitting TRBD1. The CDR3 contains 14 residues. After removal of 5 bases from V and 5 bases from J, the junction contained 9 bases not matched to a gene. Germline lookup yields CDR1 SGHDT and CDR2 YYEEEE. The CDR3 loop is CASSAGTAFTEAFF. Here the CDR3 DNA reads TGTGCCAGCAGTGCTGGGACAGCCTTTACTGAAGCTTTCTTT.

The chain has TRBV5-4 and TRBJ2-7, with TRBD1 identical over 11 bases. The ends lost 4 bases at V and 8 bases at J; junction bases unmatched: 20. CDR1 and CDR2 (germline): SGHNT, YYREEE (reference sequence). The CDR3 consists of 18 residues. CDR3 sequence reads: CASSAGREWTGGESKQYF. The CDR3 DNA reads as TGTGCCAGCAGCGCCGGTCGGGAATGGACAGGGGGCGAGTCGAAGCAGTACTTC.

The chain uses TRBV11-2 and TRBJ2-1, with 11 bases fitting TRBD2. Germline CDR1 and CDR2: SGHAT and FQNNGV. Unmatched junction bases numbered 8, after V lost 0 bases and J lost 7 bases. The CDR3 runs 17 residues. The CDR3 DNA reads TGTGCCAGCAGCTTAGACCGACTAGCGGGGATGAGGAATGAGCAGTTCTTC. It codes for CASSLDRLAGMRNEQFF.

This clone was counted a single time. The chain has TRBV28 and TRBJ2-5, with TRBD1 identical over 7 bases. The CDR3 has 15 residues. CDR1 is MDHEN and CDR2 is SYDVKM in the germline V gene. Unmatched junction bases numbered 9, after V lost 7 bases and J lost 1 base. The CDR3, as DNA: TGTGCCAGCACTGGACAGGAGATTTTCCAAGAGACCCAGTACTTC. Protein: CASTGQEIFQETQYF.

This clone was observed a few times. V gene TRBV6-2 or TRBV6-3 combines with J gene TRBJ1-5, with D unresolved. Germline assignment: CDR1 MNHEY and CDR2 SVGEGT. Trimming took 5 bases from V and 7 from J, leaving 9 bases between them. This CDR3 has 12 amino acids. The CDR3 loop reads CASSRHKQPQHF. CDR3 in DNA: TGTGCCAGCAGTCGTCACAAGCAGCCCCAGCATTTT.

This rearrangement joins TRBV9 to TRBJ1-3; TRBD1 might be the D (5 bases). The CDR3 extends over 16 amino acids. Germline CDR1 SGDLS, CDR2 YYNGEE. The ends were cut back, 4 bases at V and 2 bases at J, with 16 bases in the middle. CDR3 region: CASSLLTAGTGNTIYF. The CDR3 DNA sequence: TGTGCCAGCAGCCTACTCACGGCAGGGACTGGAAACACCATATATTTT.

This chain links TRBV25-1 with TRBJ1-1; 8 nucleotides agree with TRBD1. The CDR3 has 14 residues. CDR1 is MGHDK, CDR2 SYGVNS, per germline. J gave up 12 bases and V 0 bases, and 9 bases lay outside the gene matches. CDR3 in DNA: TGTGCCAGCAGTGAATATGGCACAGGGGGTATGCCTTTCTTT. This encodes CASSEYGTGGMPFF.

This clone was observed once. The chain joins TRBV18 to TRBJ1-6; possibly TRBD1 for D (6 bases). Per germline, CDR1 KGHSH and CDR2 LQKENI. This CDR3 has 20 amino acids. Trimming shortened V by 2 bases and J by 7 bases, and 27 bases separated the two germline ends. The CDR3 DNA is TGTGCCAGCTCACCAATTCCCTCCTCCCCCGGGGGGCTGCGGAATTCACCCCTCCACTTT. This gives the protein CASSPIPSSPGGLRNSPLHF.

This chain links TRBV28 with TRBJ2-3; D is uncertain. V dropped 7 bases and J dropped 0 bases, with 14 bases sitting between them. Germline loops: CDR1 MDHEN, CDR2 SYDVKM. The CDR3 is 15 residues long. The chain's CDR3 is CASTPPFLSTDTQYF. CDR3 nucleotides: TGTGCCAGCACCCCTCCGTTTCTTAGCACAGATACGCAGTATTTT.

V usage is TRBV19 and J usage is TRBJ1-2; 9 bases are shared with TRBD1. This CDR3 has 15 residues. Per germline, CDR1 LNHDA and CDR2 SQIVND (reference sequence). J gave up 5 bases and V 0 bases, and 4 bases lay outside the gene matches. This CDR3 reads CASSIERGQGYGYTF. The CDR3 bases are TGTGCCAGTAGTATAGAAAGGGGACAGGGTTATGGCTACACCTTC.

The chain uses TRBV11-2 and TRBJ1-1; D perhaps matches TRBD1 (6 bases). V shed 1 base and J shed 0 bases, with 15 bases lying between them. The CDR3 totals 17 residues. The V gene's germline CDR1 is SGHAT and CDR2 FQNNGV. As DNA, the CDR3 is TGTGCCAGCAGCTTAGCAAGGGGGAGTAAAGTGAACACTGAAGCTTTCTTT. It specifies CASSLARGSKVNTEAFF.

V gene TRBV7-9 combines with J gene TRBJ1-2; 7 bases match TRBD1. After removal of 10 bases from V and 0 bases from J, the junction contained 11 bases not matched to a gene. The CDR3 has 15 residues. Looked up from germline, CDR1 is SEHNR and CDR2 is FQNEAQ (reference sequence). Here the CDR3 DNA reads TGTGCCACCTTAGCCCTGGGACAGACTAACTATGGCTACACCTTC. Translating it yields CATLALGQTNYGYTF.

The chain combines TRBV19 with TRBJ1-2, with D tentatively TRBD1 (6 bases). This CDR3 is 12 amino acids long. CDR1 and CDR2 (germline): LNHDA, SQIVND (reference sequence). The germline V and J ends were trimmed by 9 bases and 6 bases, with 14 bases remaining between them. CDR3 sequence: CASARQANGYTF. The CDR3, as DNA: TGTGCCAGCGCCAGACAGGCGAATGGCTACACCTTC.